These 13 T cell receptor beta chains were sequenced from one sample in a study of blood T cell repertoires in COVID-19. TCRdb's copy holds only in-frame clones and misses some; the assay was immunoSEQ multiplex PCR. The data contain roughly 250,000 clones, approximately 90% of them seen just once; the ten biggest clones take up roughly 3.3%. The sample taken for sequencing was peripheral blood. Receptors originate from a woman aged 40 to 55 with acute or convalescent COVID-19.

V is TRBV15 and J is TRBJ2-3, with D maybe TRBD2 (6 bases). Trimming removed 8 bases at V and 0 bases at J, with 15 bases between. The CDR3 covers 15 residues. Germline-derived CDR1 and CDR2 are LNHNV and YYDKDF (reference sequence). In nucleotides, the CDR3 is TGTGCCACCCGTGAGGAGGGCACTAGCACAGATACGCAGTATTTT. Protein: CATREEGTSTDTQYF. Complete variable domain (other parts from reference TRBV15 and TRBJ2-3): DAMVIQNPRYQVTQFGKPVTLSCSQTLNHNVMYWYQQKSSQAPKLLFHYYDKDFNNEADTPDNFQSRRPNTSFCFLDIRSPGLGDTAMYLCATREEGTSTDTQYFGPGTRLTVL.

This chain connects TRBV5-1 to TRBJ2-1; D may be TRBD2 (5 bases). Trimming shortened V by 5 bases and J by 4 bases, and 19 bases separated the two germline ends. CDR1 is SGHRS, CDR2 YFSETQ, per germline. The CDR3 extends over 16 amino acids. DNA for the CDR3: TGCGCCAGCAGTGAGGGCAGCCACCTGGGGTACAATGAGCAGTTCTTC. Residues: CASSEGSHLGYNEQFF.

This chain uses TRBV27 with TRBJ2-3; 7 bases agree with TRBD2. This CDR3 comprises 17 residues. The V gene end was trimmed by 3 bases and the J gene end by 2 bases; junction bases not matched to a gene: 11. Per the germline V gene, CDR1 is MNHEY and CDR2 is SMNVEV (reference sequence). The chain's CDR3 is CASSLGPSGVDTDTQYF. CDR3 nucleotide sequence: TGTGCCAGCAGTTTGGGGCCTAGCGGTGTTGACACAGATACGCAGTATTTT.

The chain recombines TRBV24-1 with TRBJ1-5; D may be TRBD1 (5 bases). From germline, CDR1 is KGHDR and CDR2 SFDVKD. This CDR3 comprises 13 residues. The V end lost 5 bases, the J end lost 4 bases, and 8 bases lay between the germline ends. In DNA form, the CDR3 reads TGTGCCACCAGTGCCAGGGTTAATCAGCCCCAGCATTTT. Its translation: CATSARVNQPQHF.

V is TRBV5-8 and J is TRBJ1-6, with D unclear. The CDR3 covers 17 residues. The V end was cut by 1 base, the J end by 0 bases, with 11 bases between. Germline assignment: CDR1 SGHTS and CDR2 YDEGEE. The CDR3 DNA reads TGTGCCAGCAGCTTGAATCCGATGAGCTCCTATAATTCACCCCTCCACTTT. Protein sequence: CASSLNPMSSYNSPLHF.

The chain links TRBV19 to TRBJ1-1; 9 bases agree with TRBD1. The germline V gene has CDR1 LNHDA and CDR2 SQIVND (reference sequence). This CDR3 is built from 14 residues. V gave up 2 bases and J gave up 6 bases; unmatched junction bases: 4. The DNA of the CDR3 is TGTGCCAGTAGTATATGGACAGGGGTTGCTGAAGCTTTCTTT. It yields the protein CASSIWTGVAEAFF.

The genes are TRBV5-1 and TRBJ1-1; no clear D. Germline CDR1 and CDR2: SGHRS and YFSETQ. Trimming left V 4 bases short and J 4 bases short, with 14 bases between. The CDR3 runs to 14 residues. DNA of the CDR3: TGCGCCAGCAGCCGTTCGGGGTTAGGCACTGAAGCTTTCTTT. It translates to CASSRSGLGTEAFF.

The sample holds a few counts of this clone. The chain combines TRBV6-5 with TRBJ2-7; 10 positions match TRBD2. The CDR3 sequence is 15 residues long. The V segment lost 4 bases and the J segment 8 bases; nucleotides outside the gene matches: 11. Germline V lookup: CDR1 MNHEY, CDR2 SVGAGI. The CDR3 region has the DNA TGTGCCAGCAGTTCAGCAGCGGGGGGGCGTTCGCAGCAGTACGTC. It is translated as CASSSAAGGRSQQYV.

V gene TRBV19 combines with J gene TRBJ1-2; 7 nucleotides agree with TRBD1. CDR3 length: 15 amino acids. V shed 2 bases and J 4 bases; nucleotides not matched to a gene: 7. Germline values: CDR1 LNHDA, CDR2 SQIVND (reference sequence). The CDR3 reads CASSISPGQSYGYTF. CDR3 DNA: TGTGCCAGTAGTATAAGCCCGGGACAGAGCTATGGCTACACCTTC.

This chain uses TRBV11-1 with TRBJ1-6, with 7 bases identical to TRBD1. The V segment lost 5 bases and the J segment 5 bases; nucleotides outside the gene matches: 6. The germline CDR1 and CDR2 sequences are SGHAT and FQDESV (reference sequence). The CDR3 extends over 15 amino acids. CDR3 in DNA: TGTGCCAGCAGCGGGGGACAGACAAATAATTCACCCCTCCACTTT. Its protein product is CASSGGQTNNSPLHF.

This clone was seen only a few times. The CDR3 sequence is CASSYQGLNYGYTF. The DNA for the CDR3 is TGTGCCAGCAGTTATCAGGGTCTAAACTATGGCTACACCTTC. This chain joins TRBV6-9 and TRBJ1-2; possibly TRBD1 for D (5 bases). V lost 2 bases to trimming and J lost 2 bases, with 9 bases between them. Germline V lookup: CDR1 MNHGY, CDR2 SVAAGI. The CDR3 runs to 14 residues.

The chain uses TRBV2 and TRBJ2-3; 7 positions match TRBD2. J lost 3 bases, V lost 7 bases, and 4 bases had no gene match. This CDR3 is built from 13 residues. CDR1 SNHLY and CDR2 FYNNEI come from the germline V gene. The CDR3 loop is CASTWGGTDTQYF. CDR3 DNA sequence: TGTGCCAGCACCTGGGGAGGGACAGATACGCAGTATTTT. Full variable domain (outside the CDR3, taken from reference TRBV2 and TRBJ2-3): EPEVTQTPSHQVTQMGQEVILRCVPISNHLYFYWYRQILGQKVEFLVSFYNNEISEKSEIFDDQFSVERPDGSNFTLKIRSTKLEDSAMYFCASTWGGTDTQYFGPGTRLTVL.

The chain uses TRBV30 and TRBJ1-2; 8 positions agree with TRBD1. Germline-derived CDR1 and CDR2 are GTSNPN and SVGIG (reference sequence). V lost 1 base, J lost 4 bases, and 2 bases stayed unmatched. The CDR3 is 13 amino acids. As DNA, the CDR3 is TGTGCCTGGAGTGCCGGACAGGGCTATGGCTACACCTTC. Translating it yields CAWSAGQGYGYTF.